What follows is one T cell receptor beta chain and its context. Sequenced by immunoSEQ multiplex PCR; TCRdb stores in-frame clones only, minus some. The data contain about 300,000 clones, 80% to 90% of them singletons. Patients in Seattle were enrolled during active infection, then followed longitudinally. This sample is drawn from a study of blood T cell repertoires in COVID-19. This CDR3 is 16 amino acids long. Germline-derived CDR1 and CDR2 are LNHNV and YYDKDF (reference sequence). V dropped 0 bases and J dropped 0 bases, with 12 bases sitting between them. The V and J genes are TRBV15 and TRBJ2-7; TRBD2 might be the D (5 bases). Input material: peripheral blood. The sequence derives from a woman aged 50 to 60 with COVID-19, enrolled during active disease. The CDR3 nucleotides read TGTGCCACCAGCAGAGATTACACTAGTCTCTCCTACGAGCAGTACTTC. Its protein product is CATSRDYTSLSYEQYF.